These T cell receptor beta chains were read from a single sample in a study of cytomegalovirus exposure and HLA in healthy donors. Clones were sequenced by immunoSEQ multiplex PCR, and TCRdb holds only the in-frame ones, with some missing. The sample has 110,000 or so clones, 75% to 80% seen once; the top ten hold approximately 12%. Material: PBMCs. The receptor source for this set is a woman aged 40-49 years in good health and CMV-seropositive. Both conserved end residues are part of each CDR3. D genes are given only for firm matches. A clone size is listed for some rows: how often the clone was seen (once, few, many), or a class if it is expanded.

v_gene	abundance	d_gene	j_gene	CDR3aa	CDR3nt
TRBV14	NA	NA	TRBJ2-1	CASSQAPGTNEQFF	TGTGCCAGCAGCCAAGCCCCGGGTACCAATGAGCAGTTCTTC
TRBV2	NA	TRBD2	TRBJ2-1	CASSESMAGGYNEQFF	TGTGCCAGCAGTGAATCAATGGCGGGGGGATACAATGAGCAGTTCTTC
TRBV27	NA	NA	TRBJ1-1	CASSLRQGTEAFF	TGTGCCAGCAGTTTAAGGCAGGGCACTGAAGCTTTCTTT
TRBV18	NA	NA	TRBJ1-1	CASSPLGVNTEAFF	TGTGCCAGCTCACCACTAGGGGTCAACACTGAAGCTTTCTTT
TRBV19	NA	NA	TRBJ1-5	CASSPTGGFGNQPQHF	TGTGCCAGTAGTCCGACGGGAGGGTTCGGCAATCAGCCCCAGCATTTT
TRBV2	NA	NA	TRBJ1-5	CASTREMSNQPQHF	TGTGCCAGCACGAGGGAGATGAGCAATCAGCCCCAGCATTTT
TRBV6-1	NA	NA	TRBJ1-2	CASSDLTGPFYGYTF	TGTGCCAGCAGTGACCTTACAGGTCCTTTCTATGGCTACACCTTC
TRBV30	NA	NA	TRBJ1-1	CAWSGQGGTEAFF	TGTGCCTGGAGTGGGCAGGGAGGCACTGAAGCTTTCTTT
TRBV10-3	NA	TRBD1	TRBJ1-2	CAITGTGAYGYTF	TGTGCCATCACCGGGACAGGGGCCTATGGCTACACCTTC
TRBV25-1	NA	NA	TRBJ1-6	CASSVGDSPLHF	TGTGCCAGCAGTGTCGGAGATTCACCCCTCCACTTT
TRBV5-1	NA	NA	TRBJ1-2	CASSSPGQRGYTF	TGCGCCAGCAGCTCGCCCGGACAGCGGGGCTACACCTTC
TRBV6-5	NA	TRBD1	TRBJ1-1	CASSYSMAQGATEAFF	TGTGCCAGCAGTTACTCGATGGCGCAGGGGGCCACTGAAGCTTTCTTT
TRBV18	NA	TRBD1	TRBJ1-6	CASSPAGTANSPLHF	TGTGCCAGCTCACCAGCCGGGACAGCCAATTCACCCCTCCACTTT
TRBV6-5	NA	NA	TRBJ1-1	CASSYSGVLITEAFF	TGTGCCAGCAGTTACTCAGGGGTTCTAATCACTGAAGCTTTCTTT
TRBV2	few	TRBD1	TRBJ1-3	CASSPSRQGRSGNTIYF	TGTGCCAGCAGTCCGAGTAGACAGGGCCGCTCTGGAAACACCATATATTTT
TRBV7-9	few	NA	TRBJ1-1	CASSLGSTSNTEAFF	TGTGCCAGCAGCTTAGGGAGTACATCGAACACTGAAGCTTTCTTT
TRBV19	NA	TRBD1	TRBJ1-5	CASSGQVSNQPQHF	TGTGCCAGTAGCGGACAGGTTAGCAATCAGCCCCAGCATTTT
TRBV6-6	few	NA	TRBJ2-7	CASSSGQPGREQYF	TGTGCCAGCAGTTCTGGACAGCCTGGAAGAGAGCAGTACTTC
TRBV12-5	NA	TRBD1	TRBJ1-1	CASGLDGQGLTEAFF	TGTGCTAGTGGTTTGGACGGACAGGGATTGACTGAAGCTTTCTTT
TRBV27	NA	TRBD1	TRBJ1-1	CASSFRGRTEAFF	TGTGCCAGCAGTTTCAGGGGGCGTACTGAAGCTTTCTTT
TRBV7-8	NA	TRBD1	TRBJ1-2	CASSLSGTGAHYGYTF	TGTGCCAGCAGCTTATCCGGGACAGGGGCTCACTATGGCTACACCTTC
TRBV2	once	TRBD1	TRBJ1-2	CASSYQTGSGYTF	TGTGCCAGCAGCTATCAGACAGGGTCTGGCTACACCTTC
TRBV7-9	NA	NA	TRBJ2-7	CASSRVQGTGEQYF	TGTGCCAGCAGCAGAGTCCAGGGTACGGGCGAGCAGTACTTC
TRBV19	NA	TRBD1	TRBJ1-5	CASRVRHRPYLQDRSNQPQHF	TGTGCCAGTAGGGTTCGACATCGCCCATATCTGCAGGACAGGAGCAATCAGCCCCAGCATTTT
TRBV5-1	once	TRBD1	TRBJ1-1	CASSLGTGGFYTEAFF	TGCGCCAGCAGCTTAGGTACAGGGGGCTTTTATACTGAAGCTTTCTTT
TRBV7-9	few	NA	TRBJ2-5	CASSLEFTIFQETQYF	TGTGCCAGCAGCTTAGAATTCACTATTTTCCAAGAGACCCAGTACTTC
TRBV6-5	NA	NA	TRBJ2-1	CASSYLRGDEQFF	TGTGCCAGCAGTTACCTGCGGGGCGATGAGCAGTTCTTC
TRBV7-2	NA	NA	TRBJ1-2	CASSFPGGGGYGYTF	TGTGCCAGCAGCTTCCCGGGGGGCGGGGGCTATGGCTACACCTTC
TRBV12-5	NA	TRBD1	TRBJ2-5	CASGLMGQLTGQYF	TGTGCTAGTGGTCTCATGGGACAGCTTACGGGGCAGTACTTC
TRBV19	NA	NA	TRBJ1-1	CASSTQVNTEAFF	TGTGCCAGTAGTACGCAGGTGAACACTGAAGCTTTCTTT
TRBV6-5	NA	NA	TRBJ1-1	CASSYPPAEAFF	TGTGCCAGCAGTTACCCCCCAGCTGAAGCTTTCTTT
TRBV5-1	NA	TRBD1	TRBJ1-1	CASSYTGGGVFGTEAFF	TGCGCCAGCAGCTATACAGGGGGAGGCGTTTTCGGTACTGAAGCTTTCTTT
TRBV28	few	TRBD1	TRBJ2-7	CASTPGQGYEQYF	TGTGCCAGCACCCCGGGACAGGGCTACGAGCAGTACTTC
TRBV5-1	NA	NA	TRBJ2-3	CASSLAGTDTQYF	TGCGCCAGCAGCTTGGCCGGCACAGATACGCAGTATTTT
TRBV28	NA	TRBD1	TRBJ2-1	CASSFPDRGRNEQFF	TGTGCCAGCAGTTTCCCGGACAGGGGTAGAAATGAGCAGTTCTTC
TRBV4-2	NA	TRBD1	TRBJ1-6	CASSPTGDESPLHF	TGTGCCAGCAGCCCGACAGGGGATGAGTCACCCCTCCACTTT
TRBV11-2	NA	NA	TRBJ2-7	CASSLDRASEQYF	TGTGCCAGCAGCTTAGACAGGGCTAGCGAGCAGTACTTC
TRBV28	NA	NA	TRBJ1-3	CASNRGSSGNTIYF	TGTGCCAGCAATCGGGGTAGCTCTGGAAACACCATATATTTT
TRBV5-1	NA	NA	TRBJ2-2	CASSYYDGTGELFF	TGCGCCAGCAGCTACTACGACGGGACCGGGGAGCTGTTTTTT
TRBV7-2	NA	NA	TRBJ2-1	CASTLRGHAHEQFF	TGTGCCAGCACCCTTAGAGGACATGCACATGAGCAGTTCTTC
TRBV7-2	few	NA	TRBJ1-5	CASSFGVRGQPQHF	TGTGCCAGCAGCTTCGGGGTACGCGGTCAGCCCCAGCATTTT
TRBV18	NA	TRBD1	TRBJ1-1	CASSLAGTGITEAFF	TGTGCCAGCTCTCTCGCTGGGACAGGGATAACTGAAGCTTTCTTT
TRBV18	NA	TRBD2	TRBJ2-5	CASSPPSLAEETQYF	TGTGCCAGCTCACCACCCAGCCTAGCGGAAGAGACCCAGTACTTC
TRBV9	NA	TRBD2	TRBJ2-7	CASSVAGGYYEQYF	TGTGCCAGCAGCGTAGCGGGGGGGTACTACGAGCAGTACTTC
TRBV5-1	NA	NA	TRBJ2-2	CASSEGNTGELFF	TGCGCCAGCAGCGAGGGGAACACCGGGGAGCTGTTTTTT
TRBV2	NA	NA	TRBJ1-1	CASRPMGGWYDEGTEAFF	TGTGCCAGCAGGCCTATGGGGGGTTGGTATGACGAGGGCACTGAAGCTTTCTTT
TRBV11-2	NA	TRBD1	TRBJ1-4	CASSSLGPGQQREKLFF	TGTGCCAGCAGCTCTCTGGGACCGGGACAGCAAAGAGAAAAACTGTTTTTT
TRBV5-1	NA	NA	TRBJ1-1	CASSLWGDETEAFF	TGCGCCAGCAGCTTGTGGGGGGATGAAACTGAAGCTTTCTTT
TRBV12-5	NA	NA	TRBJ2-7	CASENAGVRGYEQYF	TGTGCTAGTGAAAACGCTGGGGTTAGGGGCTACGAGCAGTACTTC
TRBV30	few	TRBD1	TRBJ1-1	CAWSDTDRMNTEAFF	TGTGCCTGGAGCGATACGGACAGGATGAACACTGAAGCTTTCTTT
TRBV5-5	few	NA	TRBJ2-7	CASSFETTYEQYF	TGTGCCAGCAGCTTCGAAACTACCTACGAGCAGTACTTC
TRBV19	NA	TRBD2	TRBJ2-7	CASRREGEQYF	TGTGCCAGTAGGCGGGAGGGCGAGCAGTACTTC
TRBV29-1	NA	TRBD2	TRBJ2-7	CSVETAGGREQYF	TGCAGCGTTGAAACAGCGGGGGGGCGCGAGCAGTACTTC
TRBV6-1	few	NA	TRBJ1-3	CASSGAGTGNTIYF	TGTGCCAGCAGTGGTGCAGGGACTGGAAACACCATATATTTT
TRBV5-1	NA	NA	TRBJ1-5	CASSLAPGDQPQHF	TGCGCCAGCAGCTTGGCCCCCGGTGATCAGCCCCAGCATTTT
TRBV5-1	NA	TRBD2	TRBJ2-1	CASSSRDLTSAYNEQFF	TGCGCCAGCAGCTCGCGAGACTTGACTAGCGCCTACAATGAGCAGTTCTTC
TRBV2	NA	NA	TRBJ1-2	CASGGTDYGYTF	TGTGCCAGCGGGGGCACGGACTATGGCTACACCTTC
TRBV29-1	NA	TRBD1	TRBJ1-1	CSVETRQGAGTEAFF	TGCAGCGTTGAGACCCGACAGGGTGCGGGCACTGAAGCTTTCTTT
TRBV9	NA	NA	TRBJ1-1	CASRPGIVNTEAFF	TGTGCCAGCAGGCCCGGTATCGTGAACACTGAAGCTTTCTTT
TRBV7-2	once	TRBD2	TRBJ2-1	CASSLSGGHYNEQFF	TGTGCCAGCAGCCTTAGCGGGGGACATTACAATGAGCAGTTCTTC